The next 19 T cell receptor beta chains were all read from a single sample in a study of T cell repertoires in cytomegalovirus infection. In TCRdb, the reads were re-called with MiXCR into one record per CDR3 protein. The sample contains 900,000 to 950,000 distinct CDR3 sequences, around 30% of which appear only once. No antigens are known for them. Sequenced material: cultured CD8+ T cells from PBMCs, taken from culture after CMV antigen stimulation. These receptors all stem from a human donor in good health (CMV status not recorded). Some clones in this sample may be carry-over from other donors' samples.

This clonotype occurred once. The DNA for the CDR3 is TGTGCCAGCAGCTATGGACTGTCCTCTGGAAACACCATATATTTT. As protein: CASSYGLSSGNTIYF. The chain joins TRBV5-4 to TRBJ1-3; D is uncertain. The CDR3 totals 15 residues. The germline gives CDR1 SGHNT, CDR2 YYREEE (reference sequence). The V end lost 3 bases, the J end lost 0 bases, and 10 bases lay between the germline ends.

The chain carries TRBV15 and TRBJ2-7, with a tentative D call TRBD2 (5 bases). The CDR3 consists of 16 residues. Germline-derived CDR1 and CDR2 are LNHNV and YYDKDF (reference sequence). V was pared by 0 bases and J by 0 bases, with 12 bases between. The CDR3 coding sequence is TGTGCCACCAGCAGAGATGGCAGGAGGAGCTCCTACGAGCAGTACTTC. This codes for CATSRDGRRSSYEQYF.

This clonotype was detected once. The gene calls are TRBV24-1 and TRBJ2-3, with 8 bases matching TRBD1. Germline V gene lookup returns CDR1 KGHDR and CDR2 SFDVKD. The V and J ends lost 3 bases and 5 bases, in that order; junction bases with no gene match: 9. The CDR3 has 16 residues. CDR3 in amino acids: CATSDRDRPRGDTQYF. In nucleotides, the CDR3 is TGTGCCACCAGTGATCGGGACAGGCCAAGAGGAGATACGCAGTATTTT.

V usage is TRBV5-4 and J usage is TRBJ1-2; 8 bases line up with TRBD1. Germline V gene sequence: CDR1 SGHNT, CDR2 YYREEE (reference sequence). CDR3 size: 15 residues. The junction had 5 bases not matched to a gene; V was cut back by 0 bases and J by 4 bases. The CDR3 reads CASSLADRGIYGYTF. In DNA, the CDR3 is TGTGCCAGCAGCTTGGCCGACAGGGGAATCTATGGCTACACCTTC. Full variable domain (outside the CDR3, taken from reference TRBV5-4 and TRBJ1-2): ETGVTQSPTHLIKTRGQQVTLRCSSQSGHNTVSWYQQALGQGPQFIFQYYREEENGRGNFPPRFSGLQFPNYSSELNVNALELDDSALYLCASSLADRGIYGYTFGSGTRLTVV.

As regards this clonotype: Possible read error: a much larger clone is one base away. The chain links TRBV15 to TRBJ1-4; D may be TRBD1 (5 bases). The CDR3 length is 16 residues. Germline loops: CDR1 LNHNV, CDR2 YYDKDF (reference sequence). CDR3 nucleotides: TGTGTCACCAGCAGAGGAGGGGCAGGGCAGGATGAAAAACTGTTTTTT. It specifies CVTSRGGAGQDEKLFF.

The chain uses TRBV7-9 and TRBJ2-5; D gene unclear. Germline loops: CDR1 SEHNR, CDR2 FQNEAQ (reference sequence). This CDR3 is 15 amino acids long. V dropped 4 bases and J dropped 5 bases, with 17 bases sitting between them. Here the CDR3 DNA reads TGTGCCAGCAGCTCGCCAACAAGGGCTGGGGAGACCCAGTACTTC. This encodes CASSSPTRAGETQYF.

In regard to this clonotype: Sequence at one end of the junction differs from germline and may be a read error. The chain recombines TRBV19 with TRBJ2-5; D is perhaps TRBD1 (6 bases). CDR3 size: 16 residues. CDR1 and CDR2 (germline): LNHDA, SQIVND (reference sequence). In DNA form, the CDR3 reads TGTGCCAGTAGTATAGATTGGACAGTCAGCGGAGAGACTCAGTACTTC. This encodes CASSIDWTVSGETQYF.

This clonotype was counted once. The chain links TRBV20-1 to TRBJ2-7; D is possibly TRBD1 (6 bases). The CDR3 extends over 14 amino acids. From germline, CDR1 is DFQATT and CDR2 SNEGSKA (reference sequence). Trimming left V 6 bases short and J 0 bases short, with 15 bases between. For the CDR3, the DNA is TGCAGTGCCACTACAGGGCCCAACTCCTACGAGCAGTACGTC. This codes for CSATTGPNSYEQYV.

The genes are TRBV6-1 and TRBJ2-7, with 8 bases matching TRBD1. J gave up 4 bases and V 6 bases, and 8 bases lay outside the gene matches. The CDR3 totals 14 residues. CDR1 and CDR2 from the germline V gene are MNHNS and SASEGT. Here the CDR3 reads CASSSSGGSYEQYV. CDR3 in DNA: TGTGCCAGCAGCTCCTCAGGGGGCAGTTACGAGCAGTACGTC.

This clonotype was seen more than once but under ten times. J is TRBJ1-5 and V is TRBV12-3 or TRBV12-4; D call uncertain. CDR3 length: 14 amino acids. V was trimmed by 0 bases and J by 8 bases, leaving 11 bases between them. The CDR3 bases are TGTGCCAGCAGTTTAGCGCTCCGTTATGAGCCCCAGCATTTT. Translated: CASSLALRYEPQHF.

The rearrangement uses TRBV4-1 and TRBJ1-4, with D tentatively TRBD1 (5 bases). The CDR3 is 15 residues long. V lost 0 bases, J lost 8 bases, and 13 bases lay in between. CDR1 and CDR2 (germline): MGHRA, YSYEKL. CDR3 bases: TGCGCCAGCAGCCAAGATCCCCGGGGGGGGGAAAAACTGTTTTTT. This gives the protein CASSQDPRGGEKLFF.

In regard to this clonotype: A much larger clone differs from this one at a single base, so this may be a read error. The V and J genes are TRBV7-2 and TRBJ1-2; D may be TRBD1 (5 bases). The germline gives CDR1 SGHTA, CDR2 FQGNSA. The CDR3 length is 15 residues. The CDR3: CSSSLAGTPGLGYTF. The CDR3 DNA reads as TGTTCCAGCAGCTTGGCCGGGACTCCCGGACTAGGCTACACCTTC.

This clonotype has more than one count but fewer than ten. This chain links TRBV20-1 with TRBJ1-1, with D possibly TRBD1 on 6 matching bases. V was pared by 1 base and J by 2 bases, with 11 bases between. Germline lookup yields CDR1 DFQATT and CDR2 SNEGSKA (reference sequence). The CDR3 covers 14 residues. DNA for the CDR3: TGCAGTGCTAGAGTAACCAGGGGTAACACTGAAGCTTTCTTT. Its protein product is CSARVTRGNTEAFF.

The CDR3 DNA reads as TGTGCCAGCAGTTTAAGGGGACAGGTCTATGGCTACACCTTC. Its translation: CASSLRGQVYGYTF. The V gene is TRBV27, the J gene TRBJ1-2; 8 bases match TRBD1. V lost 2 bases and J lost 4; bases outside the gene matches: 3. The length of the CDR3 is 14 residues. Germline CDR1 is MNHEY and CDR2 is SMNVEV (reference sequence).

This clonotype was counted ten times or more. The V and J genes are TRBV20-1 and TRBJ2-1; D unresolved. Germline lookup yields CDR1 DFQATT and CDR2 SNEGSKA (reference sequence). The CDR3 spans 15 residues. Trimming left V 6 bases short and J 0 bases short, with 15 bases between. The CDR3 reads CSAPRPWDSYNEQFF. CDR3 bases: TGCAGTGCACCTAGGCCTTGGGACTCCTACAATGAGCAGTTCTTC.

This chain connects TRBV15 to TRBJ2-7; D gene uncertain. Looked up from germline, CDR1 is LNHNV and CDR2 is YYDKDF (reference sequence). V dropped 7 bases and J dropped 7 bases, with 14 bases sitting between them. The length of the CDR3 is 12 residues. In DNA, the CDR3 is TGTGCCACCAACAATTCAGCCAGGGAGCAGTACTTC. It translates to CATNNSAREQYF. Supplemented by reference TRBV15 and TRBJ2-7, the full variable domain reads DAMVIQNPRYQVTQFGKPVTLSCSQTLNHNVMYWYQQKSSQAPKLLFHYYDKDFNNEADTPDNFQSRRPNTSFCFLDIRSPGLGDTAMYLCATNNSAREQYFGPGTRLTVT.

This clonotype turned up a few times. The junction departs from germline at one end; a sequencing error may be responsible. The chain has TRBV7-6 and TRBJ1-1; 8 bases agree with TRBD1. The CDR3 contains 17 residues. Germline V gene lookup returns CDR1 SGHVS and CDR2 FNYEAQ. The CDR3 nucleotides read TGTGCCAGCACCTTACCTCGAGTACAGGGGGGAGGCACTGAAGCTTTCTTT. This sequence encodes CASTLPRVQGGGTEAFF.

V and J are TRBV5-6 and TRBJ2-1; TRBD1 matches 7 bases. Germline CDR1 is SGHDT and CDR2 is YYEEEE. J gave up 0 bases and V 4 bases, and 19 bases lay outside the gene matches. The CDR3 runs 20 residues. The CDR3 sequence is CASSTTQGEPFYSSYNEQFF. In DNA, the CDR3 is TGTGCCAGCAGCACGACTCAGGGGGAGCCCTTCTATAGCTCCTACAATGAGCAGTTCTTC.

The chain recombines TRBV2 with TRBJ2-2; D is uncertain. The ends were cut back, 2 bases at V and 1 base at J, with 5 bases in the middle. Germline V CDR1 and CDR2: SNHLY, FYNNEI. This CDR3 region has 14 residues. The CDR3 nucleotides read TGTGCCAGCAGTGAACGACAGAACACCGGGGAGCTGTTTTTT. Protein product: CASSERQNTGELFF.